This record looks at one TCR beta chain sequence and its context. The germline gene is not matched at one end of the junction; a read error may be the cause. The sample belongs to a study of tumor T cells in aggressive B-cell lymphoma. Profiled with immunoSEQ multiplex PCR; TCRdb holds only in-frame clones, not every one. The top ten hold around 4% of the sample, which has about 5,100 clones, just under 95% seen once. CDR3 length equals 15 residues. CDR1 and CDR2 from the germline V gene are SGHDT and YYEEEE. The chain combines TRBV5-6 with TRBJ2-5; 9 nucleotides match TRBD1. The sample comprised tumor tissue. This sequence was found in an adult with diffuse large B cell lymphoma. CDR3 region: CASSPVGTGRETQYF. DNA for the CDR3: TGTGCCAGCAGCCCCGTCGGGACAGGGCGGGAGACTCAGTACTTC.